These T cell receptor beta chains were read from a single sample in a study of tumor and adjacent non-tumor tissue in lung cancer. MiXCR, run by TCRdb on the multiplex PCR reads, gives a single entry per CDR3 protein. The data contain 100,000 to 120,000 distinct CDR3 sequences, approximately 87% of them singletons. Sequenced material: lung tumor tissue. Receptors originate from a man aged 70-80 years with non-small cell lung cancer. Each CDR3 is given without its conserved first and last residue.

V	length	J	CDR3
TRBV14	17	TRBJ2-6	ANSPTLTGAYSGANSLT
TRBV4-2	12	TRBJ1-4	ASSHTGTNEKVF
TRBV5-1	12	TRBJ1-6	ASSDQDLNSPLH
TRBV4-1	10	TRBJ1-1	ASSQDWGLVF
TRBV5-4	13	TRBJ2-7	ASCQGQIKTYKQY
TRBV29-1	12	TRBJ1-2	SAERGRANCGYT
TRBV20-1	14	TRBJ2-1	SAKGTRAGSYNEQF
TRBV11-2	12	TRBJ1-1	ASTSAGGYTEAF
TRBV4-2	15	TRBJ2-5	ASSRLTGGGLEEIQY
TRBV6-2/TRBV6-3	13	TRBJ2-1	ASSPGLDDTNEQS
TRBV24-1	12	TRBJ2-1	ATNMGTAGMKQF
TRBV30	13	TRBJ2-5	AWSVKGVAEETQY
TRBV6-2/TRBV6-3	12	TRBJ2-5	ASRSTGGRDTQY
TRBV5-1	14	TRBJ2-3	ASGLGLKAYSDTQY
TRBV5-6	14	TRBJ1-1	TSTLVYSGGDTEAL
TRBV6-1	14	TRBJ2-2	ANSHSPIGDSGELF
TRBV5-4	12	TRBJ2-5	ARRRETNKENQY
TRBV29-1	11	TRBJ2-5	RVWKNQQVTQY
TRBV4-1	15	TRBJ1-5	ASSQSSSIYSIQPQH
TRBV29-1	11	TRBJ1-4	SVRQGSGEKLF
TRBV6-5	12	TRBJ2-7	ASRPGPNTHEQY
TRBV11-2	11	TRBJ2-7	ASSHRTEREQY
TRBV12-3/TRBV12-4	13	TRBJ2-3	ASNGGQVHTYTQY